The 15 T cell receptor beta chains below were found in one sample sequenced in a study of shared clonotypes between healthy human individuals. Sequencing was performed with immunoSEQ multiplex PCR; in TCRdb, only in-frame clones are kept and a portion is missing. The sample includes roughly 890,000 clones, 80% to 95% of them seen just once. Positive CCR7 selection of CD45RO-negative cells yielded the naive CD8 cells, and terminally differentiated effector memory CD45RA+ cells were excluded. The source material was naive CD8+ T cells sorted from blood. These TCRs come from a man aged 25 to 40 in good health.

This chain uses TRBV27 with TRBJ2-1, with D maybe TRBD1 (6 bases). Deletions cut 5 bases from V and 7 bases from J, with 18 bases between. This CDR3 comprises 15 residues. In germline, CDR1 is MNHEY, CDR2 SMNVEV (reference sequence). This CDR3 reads CASSILQGAGNEQFF. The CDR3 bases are TGTGCCAGCAGTATACTACAGGGAGCCGGAAATGAGCAGTTCTTC.

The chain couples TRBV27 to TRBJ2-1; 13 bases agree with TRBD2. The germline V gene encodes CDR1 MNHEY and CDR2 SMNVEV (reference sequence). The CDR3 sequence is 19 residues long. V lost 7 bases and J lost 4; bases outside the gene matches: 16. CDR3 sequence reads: CASTAGTSGILDFYNEQFF. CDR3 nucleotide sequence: TGTGCCAGCACCGCCGGGACTAGCGGGATCCTCGACTTTTACAATGAGCAGTTCTTC.

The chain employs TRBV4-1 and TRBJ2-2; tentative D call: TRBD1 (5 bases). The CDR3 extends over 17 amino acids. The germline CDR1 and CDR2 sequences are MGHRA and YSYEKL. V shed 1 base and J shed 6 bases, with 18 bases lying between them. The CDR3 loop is CASSQGHGRVDPGELFF. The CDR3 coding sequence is TGCGCCAGCAGCCAAGGTCATGGCAGGGTAGATCCCGGGGAGCTGTTTTTT.

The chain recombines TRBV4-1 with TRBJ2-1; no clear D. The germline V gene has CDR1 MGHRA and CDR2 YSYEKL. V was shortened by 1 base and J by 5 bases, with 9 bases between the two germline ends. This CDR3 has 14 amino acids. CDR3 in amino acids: CASSQVGVNNEQFF. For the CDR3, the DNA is TGCGCCAGCAGCCAAGTTGGAGTCAACAATGAGCAGTTCTTC.

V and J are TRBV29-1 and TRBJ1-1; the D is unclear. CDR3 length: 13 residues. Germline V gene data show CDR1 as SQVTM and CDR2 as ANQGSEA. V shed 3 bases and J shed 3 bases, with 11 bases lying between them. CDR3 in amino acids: CSVEGTEYTEAFF. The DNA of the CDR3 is TGCAGCGTTGAGGGAACAGAGTACACTGAAGCTTTCTTT. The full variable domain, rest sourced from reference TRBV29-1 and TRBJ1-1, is SAVISQKPSRDICQRGTSLTIQCQVDSQVTMMFWYRQQPGQSLTLIATANQGSEATYESGFVIDKFPISRPNLTFSTLTVSNMSPEDSSIYLCSVEGTEYTEAFFGQGTRLTVV.

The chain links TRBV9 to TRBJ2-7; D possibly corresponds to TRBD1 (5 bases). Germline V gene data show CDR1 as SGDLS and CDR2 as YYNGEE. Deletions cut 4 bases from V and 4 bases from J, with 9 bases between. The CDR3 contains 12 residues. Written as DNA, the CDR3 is TGTGCCAGCAGCTCGGACACATACGAGCAGTACTTC. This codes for CASSSDTYEQYF.

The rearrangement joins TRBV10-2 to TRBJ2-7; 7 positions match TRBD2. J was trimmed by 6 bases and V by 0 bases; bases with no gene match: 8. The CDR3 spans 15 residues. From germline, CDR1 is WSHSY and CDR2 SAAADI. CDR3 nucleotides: TGCGCCAGCAGTGAGTCGTCTAGCGGCGTCTCCGAGCAGTACTTC. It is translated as CASSESSSGVSEQYF.

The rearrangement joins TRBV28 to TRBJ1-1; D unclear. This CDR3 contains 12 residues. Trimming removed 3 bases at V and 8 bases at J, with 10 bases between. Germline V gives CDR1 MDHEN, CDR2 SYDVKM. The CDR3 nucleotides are TGTGCCAGCAGTTTGACTCCTTGGGAAGCTTTCTTT. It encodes CASSLTPWEAFF.

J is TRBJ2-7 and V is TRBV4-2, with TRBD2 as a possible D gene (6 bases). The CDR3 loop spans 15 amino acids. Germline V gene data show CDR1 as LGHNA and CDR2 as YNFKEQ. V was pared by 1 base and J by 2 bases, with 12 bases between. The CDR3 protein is CASSQGPGRTYEQYF. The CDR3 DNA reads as TGTGCCAGCAGCCAAGGACCAGGGAGGACCTACGAGCAGTACTTC.

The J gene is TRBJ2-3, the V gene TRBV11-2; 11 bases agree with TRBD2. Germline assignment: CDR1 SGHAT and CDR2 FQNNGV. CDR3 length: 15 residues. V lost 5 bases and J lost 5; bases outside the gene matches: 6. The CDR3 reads CASSRILAGGDTQYF. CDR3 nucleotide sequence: TGTGCCAGCAGCCGGATTCTAGCGGGAGGAGATACGCAGTATTTT.

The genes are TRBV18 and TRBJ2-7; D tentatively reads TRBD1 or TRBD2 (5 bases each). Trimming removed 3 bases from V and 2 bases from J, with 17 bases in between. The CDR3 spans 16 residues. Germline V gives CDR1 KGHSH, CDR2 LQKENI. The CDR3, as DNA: TGTGCCAGCTCACCCTCCCCAGGGACCGGTGCCTACGAGCAGTACTTC. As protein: CASSPSPGTGAYEQYF.

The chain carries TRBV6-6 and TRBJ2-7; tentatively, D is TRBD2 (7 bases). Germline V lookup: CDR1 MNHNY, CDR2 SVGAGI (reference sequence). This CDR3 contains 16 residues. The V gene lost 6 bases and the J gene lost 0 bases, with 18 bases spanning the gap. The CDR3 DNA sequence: TGTGCCAGCAGCCCATCTCGGGGGGCCGACTCCTACGAGCAGTACTTC. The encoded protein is CASSPSRGADSYEQYF.

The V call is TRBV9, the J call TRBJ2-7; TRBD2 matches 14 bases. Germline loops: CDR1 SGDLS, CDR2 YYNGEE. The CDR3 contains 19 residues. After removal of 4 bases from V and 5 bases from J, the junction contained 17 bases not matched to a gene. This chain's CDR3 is CASSPSPGLAGEMVHEQYF. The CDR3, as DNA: TGTGCCAGCAGCCCCTCTCCGGGACTAGCGGGAGAGATGGTACACGAGCAGTACTTC.

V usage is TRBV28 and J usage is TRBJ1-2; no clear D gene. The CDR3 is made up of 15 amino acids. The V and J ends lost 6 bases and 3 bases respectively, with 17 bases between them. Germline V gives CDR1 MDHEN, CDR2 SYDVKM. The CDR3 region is CASRTREIGYYGYTF. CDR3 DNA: TGTGCCAGCAGAACAAGGGAAATCGGCTACTATGGCTACACCTTC.

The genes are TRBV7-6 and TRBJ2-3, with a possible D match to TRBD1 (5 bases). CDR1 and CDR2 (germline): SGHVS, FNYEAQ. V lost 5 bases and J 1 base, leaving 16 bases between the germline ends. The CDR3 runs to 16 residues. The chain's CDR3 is CASSLRLAQGTDTQYF. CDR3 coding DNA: TGTGCCAGCAGCCTAAGATTAGCACAGGGCACAGATACGCAGTATTTT.